The 18 T cell receptor beta chains presented below share a single source sample, sequenced in a study of T cells after yellow fever vaccination. TCRdb reprocessed the 5' RACE reads with MiXCR, giving one entry per CDR3 protein. This table has approximately 250,000 distinct CDR3 sequences, roughly 4% appearing once. The input for sequencing was PBMCs, taken 15 days after the yellow fever booster vaccination. These receptors were taken from a man in his late teens or twenties who received the YFV17D yellow fever vaccine.

This clonotype was recorded at least ten times. V and J are TRBV6-5 and TRBJ2-7; a possible D gene is TRBD1 (6 bases). Trimming took off 5 bases at V and 2 bases at J, with 16 bases between the two ends. Germline lookup yields CDR1 MNHEY and CDR2 SVGAGI. CDR3 size: 15 residues. The CDR3: CASSVGGLSPYEQYF. The CDR3 DNA follows: TGTGCCAGCAGTGTTGGGGGCCTATCCCCCTACGAGCAGTACTTC.

This clonotype was picked up many times. The genes are TRBV5-4 and TRBJ2-7; D is uncertain. CDR3 length: 14 residues. Per the germline V gene, CDR1 is SGHNT and CDR2 is YYREEE (reference sequence). Trimming pared 4 bases from V and 3 bases from J, leaving 14 bases between. The CDR3 loop reads CASSPGRANYEQYF. The CDR3 DNA is TGTGCCAGCAGCCCCGGAAGGGCGAACTACGAGCAGTACTTC.

This clonotype was recorded a few times. The chain is built from TRBV12-3 or TRBV12-4 and TRBJ1-1; perhaps TRBD1 as D (5 bases). The V and J ends lost 8 bases and 8 bases respectively, with 24 bases between them. This CDR3 comprises 15 residues. The chain's CDR3 is CASSLGPGPVSEAFF. CDR3 nucleotide sequence: TGTGCCAGCTCACTGGGGCCGGGACCCGTATCGGAAGCTTTCTTT.

This clonotype was recorded at least ten times. The chain couples TRBV5-1 to TRBJ1-4, with TRBD1 matching 10 bases. Germline V lookup: CDR1 SGHRS, CDR2 YFSETQ. Trimming at V came to 7 bases and at J to 6 bases, leaving 3 bases not matched to a gene. The CDR3 sequence is 13 residues long. The CDR3 region is CASRGTGDEKLFF. Here the CDR3 DNA reads TGCGCCAGCCGGGGGACAGGGGATGAAAAACTGTTTTTT.

This clonotype occurred many times. The chain couples TRBV29-1 to TRBJ2-2; 7 positions agree with TRBD2. CDR3 size: 14 residues. Germline CDR1 is SQVTM and CDR2 is ANQGSEA. V lost 7 bases, J lost 0 bases, and 5 bases stayed unmatched. The DNA for the CDR3 is TGCAGCGCGAGCGGGGACCCGAACACCGGGGAGCTGTTTTTT. Its protein product is CSASGDPNTGELFF.

This clonotype was seen many times. The chain combines TRBV7-2 with TRBJ2-3; TRBD2 matches at 11 bases. The ends lost 3 bases at V and 5 bases at J; junction bases unmatched: 4. Germline CDR1 is SGHTA and CDR2 is FQGNSA. This CDR3 is built from 15 residues. The CDR3 DNA sequence: TGTGCCAGCAGCTTTAGCGGGGGGGCCGGAGATACGCAGTATTTT. Translation: CASSFSGGAGDTQYF.

This clonotype was seen repeatedly, ten times or more. The gene calls are TRBV4-3 and TRBJ2-5, with 7 bases lining up with TRBD2. The CDR3 length is 14 residues. The V and J ends lost 4 bases and 5 bases, in that order; junction bases with no gene match: 7. CDR1 is LGHNA, CDR2 YSLEER, per germline. CDR3 in amino acids: CASSPGGDWETQYF. As DNA, the CDR3 is TGCGCCAGCAGCCCTGGGGGGGATTGGGAGACCCAGTACTTC.

This clonotype was seen only a few times. The J gene is TRBJ2-2, the V gene TRBV5-4, with a possible D match to TRBD2 (6 bases). V was trimmed by 6 bases and J by 7 bases, leaving 16 bases between them. This CDR3 region has 14 residues. Germline CDR1 and CDR2: SGHNT and YYREEE (reference sequence). The DNA for the CDR3 is TGTGCCAGCACTCTGGAGGGGACGGGCGGGGAGCTGTTTTTT. This translates into CASTLEGTGGELFF.

This clonotype was seen ten or more times. V gene TRBV5-1 combines with J gene TRBJ2-2, with unresolved D. This CDR3 is built from 15 residues. V dropped 4 bases and J dropped 0 bases, with 10 bases sitting between them. Per germline, CDR1 SGHRS and CDR2 YFSETQ. The CDR3 DNA is TGCGCCAGCAGCGAGACTGCGACGAACACCGGGGAGCTGTTTTTT. This codes for CASSETATNTGELFF.

This clonotype was recorded only once. The chain has TRBV6-5 and TRBJ1-2; 7 bases match TRBD1. This CDR3 is 15 amino acids long. CDR1 is MNHEY and CDR2 is SVGAGI in the germline V gene. V was clipped by 6 bases and J by 2 bases; unmatched bases: 9. The CDR3 sequence is CASRGTGRGNYGYTF. The CDR3, as DNA: TGTGCCAGCAGGGGAACGGGCAGGGGGAACTATGGCTACACCTTC.

The V call is TRBV18, the J call TRBJ2-5; no clear D gene. The CDR3 loop spans 14 amino acids. Germline values: CDR1 KGHSH, CDR2 LQKENI. V was clipped by 3 bases and J by 1 base, with 9 bases between them. The CDR3 DNA follows: TGTGCCAGCTCACCCCTCCGGCTCCAAGAGACCCAGTACTTC. Translating gives CASSPLRLQETQYF.

This clonotype was counted ten times or more. The J gene is TRBJ2-2, the V gene TRBV29-1, with D possibly being TRBD1 or TRBD2 (5 bases each). The ends were cut back, 3 bases at V and 7 bases at J, with 9 bases in the middle. The CDR3 extends over 12 amino acids. The germline V gene encodes CDR1 SQVTM and CDR2 ANQGSEA. CDR3 residues: CSVEGVIGELFF. CDR3 in DNA: TGCAGCGTTGAGGGGGTTATCGGGGAGCTGTTTTTT.

In this sample, this clonotype turned up many times. The chain is built from TRBV7-2 and TRBJ2-3; D is ambiguous. CDR1 is SGHTA, CDR2 FQGNSA, per germline. The CDR3 runs 11 residues. The germline V and J ends were trimmed by 4 bases and 2 bases, with 1 base remaining between them. The CDR3 here is CASSSTDTQYF. The CDR3 DNA sequence: TGTGCCAGCAGCTCCACAGATACGCAGTATTTT.

This clonotype was observed at least ten times. The chain employs TRBV20-1 and TRBJ2-3, with D perhaps given as TRBD1 or TRBD2 (5 bases each). The CDR3 runs to 14 residues. The germline V and J ends were trimmed by 1 base and 8 bases, with 16 bases remaining between them. Per the germline V gene, CDR1 is DFQATT and CDR2 is SNEGSKA (reference sequence). CDR3 region: CSARVPGPPGTQYF. CDR3 in DNA: TGCAGTGCTAGAGTTCCGGGGCCTCCTGGTACGCAGTATTTT.

The rearrangement joins TRBV5-1 to TRBJ2-5; D tentatively reads TRBD1 or TRBD2 (6 bases each). The CDR3 covers 13 residues. Germline V gives CDR1 SGHRS, CDR2 YFSETQ. V was cut by 3 bases and J by 3 bases, with 9 bases left in between. The DNA for the CDR3 is TGCGCCAGCAGCTCGGGGGCGAAAGAGACCCAGTACTTC. Translation gives CASSSGAKETQYF.

There are a few counts of this clonotype. The chain links TRBV5-1 to TRBJ1-1; no clear D gene. V lost 3 bases, J lost 1 base, and 10 bases lay in between. Germline V CDR1 and CDR2: SGHRS, YFSETQ. CDR3 length: 14 amino acids. The CDR3 DNA follows: TGCGCCAGCAGCTCTCGGACGGGGAACACTGAAGCTTTCTTT. Amino acid sequence: CASSSRTGNTEAFF.

Ten or more counts support this clonotype. CDR3 DNA: TGTGCCAGCAGCCCATTCGCCGATTCTGGGGCCAACGTCCTGACTTTC. Its protein product is CASSPFADSGANVLTF. The J gene is TRBJ2-6, the V gene TRBV4-2; D remains ambiguous. CDR1 is LGHNA, CDR2 YNFKEQ, per germline. V gave up 4 bases and J gave up 1 base, with 11 bases separating them. CDR3 length: 16 residues.

This clonotype has ten or more counts. J is TRBJ2-3 and V is TRBV28, with a tentative D call TRBD2 (7 bases). This CDR3 has 15 amino acids. With 5 bases removed from V and 3 bases from J, the gap between germline ends came to 15 bases. Per the germline V gene, CDR1 is MDHEN and CDR2 is SYDVKM. The CDR3 spells CASSTRGAETDTQYF. The DNA of the CDR3 is TGTGCCAGCAGTACCCGGGGGGCCGAGACAGATACGCAGTATTTT.